The 3 T cell receptor beta chains reported below all come from one sample, sequenced in a study of technical replicates of blood from a handful of donors. Sequencing was performed with immunoSEQ multiplex PCR; in TCRdb, only in-frame clones are kept and a portion is missing. The sample includes 75,000 to 95,000 clones, 75% to 95% of them seen just once. Material for sequencing was T cells isolated from PBMCs. Receptors were obtained from a human donor in good health.

The genes are TRBV6-5 and TRBJ2-1, with 9 bases identical to TRBD1. Germline V gene sequence: CDR1 MNHEY, CDR2 SVGAGI. V lost 6 bases and J lost 7; bases outside the gene matches: 7. This CDR3 spans 14 amino acids. The CDR3 DNA is TGTGCCAGCAGAATGGGACAGGGTTTGAATGAGCAGTTCTTC. This encodes CASRMGQGLNEQFF.

This clone was counted only a few times. The gene calls are TRBV7-9 and TRBJ1-1; D is possibly TRBD1 (6 bases). The germline CDR1 and CDR2 sequences are SEHNR and FQNEAQ (reference sequence). The CDR3 length is 12 residues. Trimming removed 6 bases from V and 4 bases from J, with 9 bases in between. Here the CDR3 DNA reads TGTGCCAGCAGACAGGGACCCACTGAAGCTTTCTTT. Translation gives CASRQGPTEAFF.

The chain recombines TRBV28 with TRBJ2-2, with 9 bases that match TRBD2. The CDR3 extends over 20 amino acids. Per germline, CDR1 MDHEN and CDR2 SYDVKM. J lost 4 bases, V lost 6 bases, and 21 bases had no gene match. The CDR3 loop reads CASRNFGWLAGRLSTGELFF. Written as DNA, the CDR3 is TGTGCCAGCAGGAATTTCGGATGGCTAGCGGGGAGGTTGAGCACCGGGGAGCTGTTTTTT.